Listed below are T cell receptor beta chains from one sample, sequenced in a study of T cell repertoires in cytomegalovirus infection. Each CDR3 protein is one row after TCRdb ran MiXCR on the reads. The sample consists of roughly 110,000 distinct CDR3 sequences, 30% of them appearing once. The antigens for these receptors are not known. The specimen comprised CD8+ T cells from cultured PBMCs, sampled from culture after CMV antigen stimulation. Receptors were obtained from a human donor in good health (CMV status not recorded). Some clones in this sample may be carry-over from other donors' samples. The CDR3 runs from the conserved cysteine through the conserved F or W.

V	J	length	CDR3
TRBV7-2	TRBJ1-1	14	CASSPEAWYTEAFF
TRBV28	TRBJ1-1	13	CASSTDRDTEAFF
TRBV27	TRBJ1-6	14	CASSLRGGDSPLHF
TRBV5-1	TRBJ1-1	15	CASSNRDRLNTEAFF
TRBV9	TRBJ2-5	16	CASSVAPGLAGETQYF
TRBV6-2/TRBV6-3	TRBJ1-2	13	CASSWEGNYGYTF
TRBV6-1	TRBJ2-2	12	CASSRGIGLLFF
TRBV6-2/TRBV6-3	TRBJ2-2	15	CASSYAPGVTGELFF
TRBV7-3	TRBJ1-1	14	CASSSGGKGTEAFF
TRBV7-8	TRBJ1-4	17	CASSRLDTSRAGEKLFF
TRBV27	TRBJ1-5	13	CASSLGNNQPQHF
TRBV7-2	TRBJ2-1	18	CASSLVVLAASPHNEQFF
TRBV5-1	TRBJ1-1	15	CASSPLGGGNTEAFF
TRBV2	TRBJ2-5	14	CASNGLAGGETQYF
TRBV7-4	TRBJ1-1	15	CASSPYRPRKTEAFF
TRBV7-6	TRBJ2-3	15	CASSSIWAREDTQYF
TRBV9	TRBJ2-3	15	CASSTGYGRTDTQYF
TRBV6-2/TRBV6-3	TRBJ1-1	14	CASSTTGPNTEAFF
TRBV6-1	TRBJ1-1	15	CASSEAVTANTEAFF
TRBV4-1	TRBJ2-5	15	CASSQDLGGQETQYF
TRBV5-4	TRBJ2-1	12	CASSSQGVEQFF
TRBV9	TRBJ1-2	14	CASSVAASYYGYTF
TRBV2	TRBJ1-5	15	CASGGGYSSNQPQHF
TRBV5-5	TRBJ1-6	13	CASSAGLGSPLHF
TRBV28	TRBJ1-1	14	CASSLPGGLTEAFF
TRBV4-1	TRBJ1-1	14	CASSQARGVVEAFF
TRBV27	TRBJ1-2	14	CASSLSSGGGGYTF
TRBV7-2	TRBJ1-4	13	CASSLGQGEKLFF
TRBV7-9	TRBJ2-1	16	CASSPLAGGNYNEQFF
TRBV15	TRBJ1-3	15	CATSRGREVWNTIYF
TRBV11-2	TRBJ2-5	17	CASSLLEWGGDSETQYF
TRBV7-8	TRBJ1-4	18	CASSLSTGGKSTNEKLFF
TRBV6-2/TRBV6-3	TRBJ1-1	14	CASSPLERNTEAFF
TRBV7-1	TRBJ2-5	17	CASSSLIADGSMRTQYF
TRBV9	TRBJ2-3	12	CASSGMWDTQYF
TRBV4-1	TRBJ1-5	16	CASSQTTGDSNQPQHF
TRBV10-3	TRBJ2-7	16	CAIGSGEGEDSYEQYF
TRBV29-1	TRBJ1-2	12	CSVLQGDYGYTF